This T cell receptor (beta chain) was captured in a study of T cell responses to AZD1222 COVID-19 vaccine. Only in-frame clones appear in the TCRdb table, and some are missing; sequencing was by immunoSEQ multiplex PCR. The data contain about 180,000 clones, 70% to 90% of them singletons. Germline CDR1 DFQATT, CDR2 SNEGSKA (reference sequence). The V gene lost 3 bases and the J gene lost 4 bases, with 15 bases spanning the gap. This CDR3 contains 14 residues. This clone was seen a few times. The chain joins TRBV20-1 to TRBJ1-1; D remains unclear. The sequence was obtained from an adult who received the AZD1222 COVID-19 vaccine. The material was peripheral blood, obtained 28 days after the second AZD1222 dose. CDR3 sequence: CSASTVAASTEAFF. In DNA form, the CDR3 reads TGCAGTGCTAGTACAGTGGCTGCGAGCACTGAAGCTTTCTTT.